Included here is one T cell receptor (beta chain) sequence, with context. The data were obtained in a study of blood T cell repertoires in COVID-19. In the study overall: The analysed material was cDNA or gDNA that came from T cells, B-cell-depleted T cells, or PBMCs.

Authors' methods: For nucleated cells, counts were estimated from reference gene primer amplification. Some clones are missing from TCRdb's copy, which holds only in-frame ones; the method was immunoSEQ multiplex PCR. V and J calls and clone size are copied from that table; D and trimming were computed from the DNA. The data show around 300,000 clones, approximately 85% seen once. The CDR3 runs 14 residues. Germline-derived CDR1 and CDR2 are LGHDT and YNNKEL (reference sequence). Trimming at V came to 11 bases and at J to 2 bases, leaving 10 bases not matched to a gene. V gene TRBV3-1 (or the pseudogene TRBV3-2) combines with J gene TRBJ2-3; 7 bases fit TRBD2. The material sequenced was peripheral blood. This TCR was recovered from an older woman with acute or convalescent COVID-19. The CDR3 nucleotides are TGTGCCTCTTCGGGGGGTGGGATCACAGATACGCAGTATTTT. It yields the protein CASSGGGITDTQYF.